Listed below are T cell receptor beta chains from one sample, sequenced in a study of T cells after yellow fever vaccination. In TCRdb, the 5' RACE reads were re-called with MiXCR into one record per CDR3 protein. In the table there are about 4,800 distinct CDR3 sequences, under 8.5% of which are singletons. The source was PBMCs, either bulk or a sorted T-cell subset (CD4+, CD8+, memory, or dextramer-sorted; not recorded which), collected approximately 47 days after the first yellow fever vaccination. These receptors came from a man aged 18 to 29 who received the YFV17D yellow fever vaccine. Both conserved end residues are part of each CDR3. Fields, in order: D gene, V gene, CDR3 protein. The D gene is left open where the match is weak.

d_call: TRBD2; v_call: TRBV9; cdr3_aa: CASSPGTSGGPTDTQYF
d_call: TRBD2; v_call: TRBV5-1; cdr3_aa: CASSSSGGAYDEQFF
d_call: -; v_call: TRBV21-1; cdr3_aa: CASSKPQIGGGLNIQYF
d_call: -; v_call: TRBV6-2/TRBV6-3; cdr3_aa: CASSYYVEVYNEQFF
d_call: TRBD2; v_call: TRBV20-1; cdr3_aa: CSARDQGTSGPYNEQFF
d_call: -; v_call: TRBV4-1; cdr3_aa: CASSQARLNQPQHF
d_call: -; v_call: TRBV2; cdr3_aa: CASSEIKETQYF
d_call: TRBD1; v_call: TRBV7-7; cdr3_aa: CASSLGTGAGELFF
d_call: TRBD2; v_call: TRBV12-3/TRBV12-4; cdr3_aa: CASSFGGGAGEQYF
d_call: -; v_call: TRBV5-1; cdr3_aa: CASSHQGAKNIQYF
d_call: TRBD1; v_call: TRBV4-3; cdr3_aa: CASSQGRQGAYDYGYTF
d_call: -; v_call: TRBV11-3; cdr3_aa: CASSRRSGLIQYF
d_call: TRBD1; v_call: TRBV5-6; cdr3_aa: CASSLGRGRSNQPQHF
d_call: TRBD1; v_call: TRBV6-5; cdr3_aa: CATYTGTGIYMNTEAFF
d_call: TRBD2; v_call: TRBV4-1; cdr3_aa: CASSPPWGGETQYF
d_call: -; v_call: TRBV15; cdr3_aa: CATSPDRAPGGDTEAFF
d_call: -; v_call: TRBV6-2/TRBV6-3; cdr3_aa: CASSPGTVSYEQYF
d_call: -; v_call: TRBV4-3; cdr3_aa: CASSPSGPPSTDTQYF
d_call: -; v_call: TRBV2; cdr3_aa: CASSEWGPAYGYTF
d_call: -; v_call: TRBV20-1; cdr3_aa: CSPKREGIYGYTF
d_call: TRBD1; v_call: TRBV20-1; cdr3_aa: CSAVKGTVNTEAFF
d_call: -; v_call: TRBV7-9; cdr3_aa: CASTDSHRDTPHAQYF
d_call: TRBD2; v_call: TRBV5-4; cdr3_aa: CASSQVPAGENTQYF
d_call: -; v_call: TRBV27; cdr3_aa: CASSSGVYMASEAFF
d_call: -; v_call: TRBV12-3/TRBV12-4; cdr3_aa: CASSFNSLRGYTF
d_call: TRBD1; v_call: TRBV30; cdr3_aa: CAWEAGQGTQPQHF
d_call: -; v_call: TRBV28; cdr3_aa: CASTPGRGQPQHF
d_call: -; v_call: TRBV4-3; cdr3_aa: CASSQDNRGRGTEAFF
d_call: TRBD2; v_call: TRBV24-1; cdr3_aa: CATSDSQLAGGHNEQFF
d_call: -; v_call: TRBV2; cdr3_aa: CASSEALSWREWGYTF
d_call: TRBD2; v_call: TRBV6-2/TRBV6-3; cdr3_aa: CASSLTSGGPNEQFF
d_call: TRBD1; v_call: TRBV14; cdr3_aa: CASSGTGNYGYTF
d_call: TRBD1; v_call: TRBV20-1; cdr3_aa: CSADRVASTDTQYF
d_call: -; v_call: TRBV28; cdr3_aa: CASSFQGYGRDTQYF
d_call: -; v_call: TRBV6-4; cdr3_aa: CASSDLVFCNQPQHF
d_call: -; v_call: TRBV12-3/TRBV12-4; cdr3_aa: CASSNSYEQYF